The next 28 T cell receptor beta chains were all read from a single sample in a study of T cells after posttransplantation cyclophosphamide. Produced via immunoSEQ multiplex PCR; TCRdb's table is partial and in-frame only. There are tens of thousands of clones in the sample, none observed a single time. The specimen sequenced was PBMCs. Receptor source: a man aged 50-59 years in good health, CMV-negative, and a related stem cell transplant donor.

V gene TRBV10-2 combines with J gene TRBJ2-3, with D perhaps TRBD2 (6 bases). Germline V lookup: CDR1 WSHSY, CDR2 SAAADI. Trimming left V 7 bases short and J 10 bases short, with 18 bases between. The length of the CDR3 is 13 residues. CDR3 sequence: CASTEPGGSPQYF. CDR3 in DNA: TGCGCCAGCACCGAACCAGGAGGGTCCCCGCAGTATTTT.

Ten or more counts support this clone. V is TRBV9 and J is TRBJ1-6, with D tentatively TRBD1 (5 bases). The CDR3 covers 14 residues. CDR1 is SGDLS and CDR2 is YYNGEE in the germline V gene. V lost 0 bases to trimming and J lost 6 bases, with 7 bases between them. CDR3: CASSVDRGNSPLHF. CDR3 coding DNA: TGTGCCAGCAGCGTAGATAGGGGTAATTCACCCCTCCACTTT. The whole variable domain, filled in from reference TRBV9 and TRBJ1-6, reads DSGVTQTPKHLITATGQRVTLRCSPRSGDLSVYWYQQSLDQGLQFLIQYYNGEERAKGNILERFSAQQFPDLHSELNLSSLELGDSALYFCASSVDRGNSPLHFGNGTRLTVT.

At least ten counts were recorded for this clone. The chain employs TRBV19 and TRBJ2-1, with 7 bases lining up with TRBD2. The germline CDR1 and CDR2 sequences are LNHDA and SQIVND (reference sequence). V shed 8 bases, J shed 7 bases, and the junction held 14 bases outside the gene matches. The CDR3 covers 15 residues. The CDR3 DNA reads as TGTGCCAGTTGTAAGGTCCTAGCGGCACGGAATGAGCAGTTCTTC. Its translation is CASCKVLAARNEQFF.

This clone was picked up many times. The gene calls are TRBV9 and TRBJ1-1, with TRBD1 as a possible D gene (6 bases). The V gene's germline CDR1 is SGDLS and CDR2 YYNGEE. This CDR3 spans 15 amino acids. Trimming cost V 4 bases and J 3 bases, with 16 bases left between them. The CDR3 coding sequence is TGTGCCAGCAGCCCGGTACAGGGAATCTACACTGAAGCTTTCTTT. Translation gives CASSPVQGIYTEAFF.

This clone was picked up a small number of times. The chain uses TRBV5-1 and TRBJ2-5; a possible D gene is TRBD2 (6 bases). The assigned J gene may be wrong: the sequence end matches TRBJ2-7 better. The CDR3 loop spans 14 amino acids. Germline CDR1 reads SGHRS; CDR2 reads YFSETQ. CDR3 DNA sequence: TGCGCCAGCAGCCGGGGGACGCACGAGGACGAGCAGTACTTC. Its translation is CASSRGTHEDEQYF.

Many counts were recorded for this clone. CDR3: CASSTAGGAGEQYF. Written as DNA, the CDR3 is TGTGCCAGCAGCACAGCCGGGGGGGCGGGCGAGCAGTACTTC. J is TRBJ2-7 and V is TRBV5-4, with 8 bases matching TRBD2. The J segment lost 6 bases and the V segment lost 4 bases, leaving 9 bases of the junction unmatched. The CDR3 covers 14 residues. In germline, CDR1 is SGHNT, CDR2 YYREEE (reference sequence).

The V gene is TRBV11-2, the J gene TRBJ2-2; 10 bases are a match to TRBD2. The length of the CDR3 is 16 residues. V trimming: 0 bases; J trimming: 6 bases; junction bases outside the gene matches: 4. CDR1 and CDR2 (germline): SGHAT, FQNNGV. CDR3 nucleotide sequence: TGTGCCAGCAGCTTAGATCCTAGCGGGAGATCCGGGGAGCTGTTTTTT. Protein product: CASSLDPSGRSGELFF.

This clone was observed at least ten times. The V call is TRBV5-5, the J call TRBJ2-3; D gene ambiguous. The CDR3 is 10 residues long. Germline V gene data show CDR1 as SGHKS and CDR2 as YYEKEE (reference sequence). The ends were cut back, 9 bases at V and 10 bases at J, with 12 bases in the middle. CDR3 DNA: TGTGCCACCTACCGAATGGCGCAGTATTTT. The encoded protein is CATYRMAQYF.

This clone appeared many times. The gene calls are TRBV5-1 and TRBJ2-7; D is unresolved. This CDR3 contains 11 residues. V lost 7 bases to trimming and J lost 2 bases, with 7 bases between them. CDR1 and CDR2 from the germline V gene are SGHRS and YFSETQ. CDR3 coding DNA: TGCGCCAGCCCGCCTACCTACGAGCAGTACTTC. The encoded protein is CASPPTYEQYF.

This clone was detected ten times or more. CDR3 in DNA: TGTGCCAGCAGTGAATTGGGCAGGAAAGCCTATGGCTACACCTTC. Protein: CASSELGRKAYGYTF. This chain connects TRBV6-1 to TRBJ1-2, with no clear D. Trimming removed 2 bases at V and 4 bases at J, with 14 bases between. The CDR3 is 15 residues long. Germline V gene data show CDR1 as MNHNS and CDR2 as SASEGT.

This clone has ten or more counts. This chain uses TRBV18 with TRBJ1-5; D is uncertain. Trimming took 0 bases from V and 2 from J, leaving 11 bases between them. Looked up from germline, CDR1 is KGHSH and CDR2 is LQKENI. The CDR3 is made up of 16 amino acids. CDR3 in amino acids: CASSPPTGGGNQPQHF. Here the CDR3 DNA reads TGTGCCAGCTCACCACCGACCGGCGGAGGCAATCAGCCCCAGCATTTT.

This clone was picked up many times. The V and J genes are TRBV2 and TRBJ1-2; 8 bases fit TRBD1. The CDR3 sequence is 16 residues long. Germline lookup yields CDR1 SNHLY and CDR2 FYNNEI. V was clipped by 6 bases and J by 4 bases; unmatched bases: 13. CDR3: CASSLQASGQVYGYTF. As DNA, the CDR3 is TGTGCCAGCAGCCTACAAGCCTCGGGACAGGTCTATGGCTACACCTTC.

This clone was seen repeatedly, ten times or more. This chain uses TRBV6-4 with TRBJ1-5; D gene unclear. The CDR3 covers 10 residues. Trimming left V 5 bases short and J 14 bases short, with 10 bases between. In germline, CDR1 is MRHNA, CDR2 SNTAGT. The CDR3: CASSKTLEHF. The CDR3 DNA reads TGTGCCAGCAGTAAGACTCTCGAGCATTTT.

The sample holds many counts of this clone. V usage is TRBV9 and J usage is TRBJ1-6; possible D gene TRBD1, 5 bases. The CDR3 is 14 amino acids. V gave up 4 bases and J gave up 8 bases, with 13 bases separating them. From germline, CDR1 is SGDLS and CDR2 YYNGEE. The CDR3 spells CASSPQGSYSPLHF. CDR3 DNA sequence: TGTGCCAGCAGCCCGCAGGGATCGTATTCACCCCTCCACTTT.

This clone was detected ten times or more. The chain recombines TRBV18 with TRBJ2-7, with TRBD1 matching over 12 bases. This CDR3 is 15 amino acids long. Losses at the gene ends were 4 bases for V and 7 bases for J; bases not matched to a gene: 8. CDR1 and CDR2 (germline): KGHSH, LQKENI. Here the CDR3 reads CASSRPGQGAMEQYF. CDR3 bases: TGTGCCAGCTCACGACCGGGACAGGGGGCGATGGAGCAGTACTTC.

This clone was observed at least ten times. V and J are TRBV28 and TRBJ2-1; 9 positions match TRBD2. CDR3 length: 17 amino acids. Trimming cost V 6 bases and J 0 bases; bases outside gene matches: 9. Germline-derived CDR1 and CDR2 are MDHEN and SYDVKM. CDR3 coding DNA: TGTGCCAGCAGCCTGGAGACTAGCGGCTCCTCCTACAATGAGCAGTTCTTC. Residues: CASSLETSGSSYNEQFF.

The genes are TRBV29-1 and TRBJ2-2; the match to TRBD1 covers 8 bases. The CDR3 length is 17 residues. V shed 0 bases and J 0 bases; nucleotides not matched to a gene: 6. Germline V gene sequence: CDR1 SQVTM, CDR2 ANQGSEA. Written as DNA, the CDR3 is TGCAGCGTTGAAGATGGACAGGGATTAGCGAACACCGGGGAGCTGTTTTTT. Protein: CSVEDGQGLANTGELFF.

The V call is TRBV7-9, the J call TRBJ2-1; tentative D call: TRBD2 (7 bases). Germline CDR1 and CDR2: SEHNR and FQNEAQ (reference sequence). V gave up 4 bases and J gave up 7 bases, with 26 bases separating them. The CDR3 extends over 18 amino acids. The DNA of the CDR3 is TGTGCCAGCAGCTCCCTAGCCCTTTTGGCGGGGGCTGTAAATGAGCAGTTCTTC. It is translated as CASSSLALLAGAVNEQFF. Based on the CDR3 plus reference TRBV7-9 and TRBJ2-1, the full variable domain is DTGVSQNPRHKITKRGQNVTFRCDPISEHNRLYWYRQTLGQGPEFLTYFQNEAQLEKSRLLSDRFSAERPKGSFSTLEIQRTEQGDSAMYLCASSSLALLAGAVNEQFFGPGTRLTVL.

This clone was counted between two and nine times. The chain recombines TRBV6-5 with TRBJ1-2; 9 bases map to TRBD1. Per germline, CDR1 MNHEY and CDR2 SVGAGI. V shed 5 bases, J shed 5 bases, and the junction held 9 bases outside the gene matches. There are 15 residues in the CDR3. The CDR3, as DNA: TGTGCCAGCAGTGCTTTGGGGACAGGGATTTATGGCTACACCTTC. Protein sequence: CASSALGTGIYGYTF.

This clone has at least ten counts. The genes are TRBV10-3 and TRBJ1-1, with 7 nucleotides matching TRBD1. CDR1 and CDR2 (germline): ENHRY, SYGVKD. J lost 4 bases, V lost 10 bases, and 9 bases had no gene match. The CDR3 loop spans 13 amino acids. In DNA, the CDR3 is TGTGCCACCCAGGTCTCAGGGGGCACTGAAGCTTTCTTT. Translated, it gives CATQVSGGTEAFF.

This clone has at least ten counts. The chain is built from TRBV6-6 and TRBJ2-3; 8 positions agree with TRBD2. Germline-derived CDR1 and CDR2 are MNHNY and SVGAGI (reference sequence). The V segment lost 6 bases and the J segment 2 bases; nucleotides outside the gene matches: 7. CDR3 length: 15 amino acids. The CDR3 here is CASSRRGGYTDTQYF. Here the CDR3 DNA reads TGTGCCAGCAGCCGTCGGGGGGGGTACACAGATACGCAGTATTTT.

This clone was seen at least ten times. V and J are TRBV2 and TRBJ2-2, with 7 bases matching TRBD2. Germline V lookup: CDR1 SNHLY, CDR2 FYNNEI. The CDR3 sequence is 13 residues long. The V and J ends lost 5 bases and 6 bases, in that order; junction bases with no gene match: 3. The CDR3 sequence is CASSYLAAGELFF. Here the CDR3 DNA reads TGTGCCAGCAGTTACCTAGCGGCCGGGGAGCTGTTTTTT. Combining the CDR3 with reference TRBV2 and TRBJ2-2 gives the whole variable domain EPEVTQTPSHQVTQMGQEVILRCVPISNHLYFYWYRQILGQKVEFLVSFYNNEISEKSEIFDDQFSVERPDGSNFTLKIRSTKLEDSAMYFCASSYLAAGELFFGEGSRLTVL.

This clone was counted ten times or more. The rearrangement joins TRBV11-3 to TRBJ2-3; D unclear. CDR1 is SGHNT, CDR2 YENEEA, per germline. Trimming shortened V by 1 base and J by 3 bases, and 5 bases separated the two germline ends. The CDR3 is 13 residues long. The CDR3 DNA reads TGTGCCAGCAGCTTAGGAGAAACAGATACGCAGTATTTT. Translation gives CASSLGETDTQYF.

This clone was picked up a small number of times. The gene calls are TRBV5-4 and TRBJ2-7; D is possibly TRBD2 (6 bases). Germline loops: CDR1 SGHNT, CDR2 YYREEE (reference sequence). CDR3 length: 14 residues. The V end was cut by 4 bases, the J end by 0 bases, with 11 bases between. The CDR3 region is CASSQGGSSYEQYF. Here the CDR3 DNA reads TGTGCCAGCAGCCAAGGAGGGTCCTCCTACGAGCAGTACTTC.

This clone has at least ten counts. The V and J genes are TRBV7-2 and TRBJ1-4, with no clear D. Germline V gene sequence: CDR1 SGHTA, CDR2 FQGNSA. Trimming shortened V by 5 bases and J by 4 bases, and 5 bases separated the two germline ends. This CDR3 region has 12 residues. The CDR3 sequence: CASSDINEKLFF. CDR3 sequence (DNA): TGTGCCAGCAGCGACATTAATGAAAAACTGTTTTTT.

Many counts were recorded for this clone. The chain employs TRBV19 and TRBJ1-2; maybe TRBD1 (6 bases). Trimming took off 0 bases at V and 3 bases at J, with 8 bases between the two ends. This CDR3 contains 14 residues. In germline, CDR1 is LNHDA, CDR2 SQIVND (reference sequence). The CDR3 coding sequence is TGTGCCAGTAGTATAGATTGGACAGACTATGGCTACACCTTC. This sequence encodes CASSIDWTDYGYTF. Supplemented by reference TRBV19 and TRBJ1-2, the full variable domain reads DGGITQSPKYLFRKEGQNVTLSCEQNLNHDAMYWYRQDPGQGLRLIYYSQIVNDFQKGDIAEGYSVSREKKESFPLTVTSAQKNPTAFYLCASSIDWTDYGYTFGSGTRLTVV.

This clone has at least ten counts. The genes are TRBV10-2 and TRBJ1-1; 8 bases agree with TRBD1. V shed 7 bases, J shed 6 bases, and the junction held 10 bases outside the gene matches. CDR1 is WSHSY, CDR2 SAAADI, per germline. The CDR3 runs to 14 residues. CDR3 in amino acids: CASTRGQGDAEAFF. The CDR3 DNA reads TGCGCCAGCACCAGAGGACAGGGAGACGCTGAAGCTTTCTTT.

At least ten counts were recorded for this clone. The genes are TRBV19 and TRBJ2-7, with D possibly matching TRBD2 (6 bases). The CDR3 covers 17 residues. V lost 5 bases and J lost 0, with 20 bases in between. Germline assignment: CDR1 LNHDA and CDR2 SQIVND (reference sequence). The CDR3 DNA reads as TGTGCCAGTAGTGGAAGACTGTTGCGGGGCAGCTCCTACGAGCAGTACTTC. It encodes CASSGRLLRGSSYEQYF.